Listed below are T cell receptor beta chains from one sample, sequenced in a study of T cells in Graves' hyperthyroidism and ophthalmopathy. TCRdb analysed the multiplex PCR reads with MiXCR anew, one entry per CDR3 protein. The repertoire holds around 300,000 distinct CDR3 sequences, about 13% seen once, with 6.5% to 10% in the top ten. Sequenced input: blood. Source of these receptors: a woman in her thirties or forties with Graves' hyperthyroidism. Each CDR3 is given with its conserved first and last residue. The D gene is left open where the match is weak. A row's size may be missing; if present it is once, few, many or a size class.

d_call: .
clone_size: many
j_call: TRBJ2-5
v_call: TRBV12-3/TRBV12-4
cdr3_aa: CASSRGQGGQETQYF
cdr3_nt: TGTGCCAGCAGCCGGGGCCAAGGCGGACAAGAGACCCAGTACTTC

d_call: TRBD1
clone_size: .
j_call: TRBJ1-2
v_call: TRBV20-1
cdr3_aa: CSAIRPGQGNYGYTF
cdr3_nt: TGCAGTGCTATTCGACCGGGACAGGGTAACTATGGCTACACCTTC

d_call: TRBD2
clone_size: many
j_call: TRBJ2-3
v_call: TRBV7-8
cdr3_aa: CASSLGGRGGHTQYF
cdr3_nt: TGTGCCAGCAGCTTAGGAGGGCGGGGAGGGCATACGCAGTATTTT

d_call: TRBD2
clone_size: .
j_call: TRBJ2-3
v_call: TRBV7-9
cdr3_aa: CASSLAALAGLTDTQYF
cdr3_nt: TGTGCCAGCAGCTTAGCGGCCCTAGCGGGCCTCACAGATACGCAGTATTTT

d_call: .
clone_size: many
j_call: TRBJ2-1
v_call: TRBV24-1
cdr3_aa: CATSDTSTGNSYNEQFF
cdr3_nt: TGTGCCACCAGTGATACCTCGACAGGCAACTCCTACAATGAGCAGTTCTTC

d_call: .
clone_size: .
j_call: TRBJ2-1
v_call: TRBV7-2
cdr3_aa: CASSQQGVNEQSF
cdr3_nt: TGTGCCAGCAGTCAACAGGGAGTCAATGAGCAGTCCTTC

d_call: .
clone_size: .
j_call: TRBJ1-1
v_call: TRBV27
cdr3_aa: CASSLGTTNRMNTEAFF
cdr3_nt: TGTGCCAGCAGTTTAGGGACAACTAACCGTATGAACACTGAAGCTTTCTTT

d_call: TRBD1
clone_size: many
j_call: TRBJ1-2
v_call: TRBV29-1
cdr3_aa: CSKQGAVSYGYTF
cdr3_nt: TGCAGCAAACAGGGGGCGGTTAGCTATGGCTACACCTTC

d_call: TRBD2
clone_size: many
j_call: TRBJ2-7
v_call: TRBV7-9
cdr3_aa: CASSLRTSGEQYF
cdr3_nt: TGTGCCAGCAGCTTAAGGACTAGCGGGGAGCAGTACTTC

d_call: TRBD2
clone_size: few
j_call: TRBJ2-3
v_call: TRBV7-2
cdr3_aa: CASSGYSGRGTDTQYF
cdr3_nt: TGTGCCAGCAGCGGGTATAGCGGGAGAGGCACAGATACGCAGTATTTT

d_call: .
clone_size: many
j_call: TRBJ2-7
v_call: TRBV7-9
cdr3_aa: CASSFGRGTPEQYF
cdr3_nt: TGTGCCAGCAGCTTTGGGAGAGGGACGCCTGAGCAGTACTTC

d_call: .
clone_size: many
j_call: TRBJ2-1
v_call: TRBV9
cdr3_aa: CASSPGTPAYNEQFF
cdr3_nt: TGTGCCAGCAGCCCCGGGACACCTGCCTACAATGAGCAGTTCTTC

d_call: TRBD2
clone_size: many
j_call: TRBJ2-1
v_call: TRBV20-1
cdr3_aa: CSANSGSYSYNEQFF
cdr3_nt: TGCAGTGCCAATAGCGGGAGCTACTCCTACAATGAGCAGTTCTTC

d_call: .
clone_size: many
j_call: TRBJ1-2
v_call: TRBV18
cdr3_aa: CASSPSYQVDYGYTF
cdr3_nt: TGTGCCAGCTCACCAAGTTATCAGGTCGACTATGGCTACACCTTC

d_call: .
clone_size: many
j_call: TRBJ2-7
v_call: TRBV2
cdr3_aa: CASSGDLTEQYF
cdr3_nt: TGTGCCAGCAGTGGGGACTTAACCGAGCAGTACTTC

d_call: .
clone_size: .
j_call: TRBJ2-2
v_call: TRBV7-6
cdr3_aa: CASSLEVYSKNTGELFF
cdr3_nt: TGTGCCAGCAGCTTAGAGGTGTACAGCAAAAACACCGGGGAGCTGTTTTTT

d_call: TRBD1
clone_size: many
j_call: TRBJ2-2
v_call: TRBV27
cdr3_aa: CASSSKGGTGVTGELFF
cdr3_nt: TGTGCCAGCAGTTCCAAAGGGGGGACAGGGGTCACCGGGGAGCTGTTTTTT

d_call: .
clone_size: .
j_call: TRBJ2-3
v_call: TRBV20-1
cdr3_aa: CSARGPMAGVSTDTQYF
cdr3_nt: TGCAGTGCTAGAGGTCCGATGGCAGGCGTCTCCACAGATACGCAGTATTTT

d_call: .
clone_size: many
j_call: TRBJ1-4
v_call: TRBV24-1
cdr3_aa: CATSDGTLGEKLFF
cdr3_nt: TGTGCCACCAGTGATGGAACACTCGGGGAAAAACTGTTTTTT

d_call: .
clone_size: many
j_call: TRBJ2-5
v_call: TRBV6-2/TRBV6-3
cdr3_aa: CASSYSTASQETQYF
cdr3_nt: TGTGCCAGCAGTTACTCGACTGCGTCTCAAGAGACCCAGTACTTC

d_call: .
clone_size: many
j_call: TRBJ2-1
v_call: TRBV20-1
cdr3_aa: CSARPPSEEQFF
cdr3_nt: TGCAGTGCTCGCCCCCCCTCGGAAGAGCAGTTCTTC

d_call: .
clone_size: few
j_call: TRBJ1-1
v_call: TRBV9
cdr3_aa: CASSVSPATEAFF
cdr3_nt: TGTGCCAGCAGCGTTAGCCCAGCCACTGAAGCTTTCTTT

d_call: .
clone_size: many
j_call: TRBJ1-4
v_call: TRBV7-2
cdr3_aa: CASSPRGPGSATNEKLFF
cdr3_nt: TGTGCCAGCAGCCCGAGAGGTCCAGGGTCCGCAACTAATGAAAAACTGTTTTTT

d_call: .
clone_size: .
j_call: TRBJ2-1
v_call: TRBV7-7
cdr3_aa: CASSQTRQNEQFF
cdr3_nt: TGTGCTAGCAGCCAGACCCGCCAGAATGAGCAGTTCTTC

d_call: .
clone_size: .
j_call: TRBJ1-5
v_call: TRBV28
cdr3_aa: CASSIPPGLFQPQHF
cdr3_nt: TGTGCCAGCAGTATACCACCGGGGCTCTTCCAGCCCCAGCATTTT

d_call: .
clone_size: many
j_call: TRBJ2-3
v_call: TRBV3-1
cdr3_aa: CASSQEKGSTDTQYF
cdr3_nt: TGTGCCAGCAGCCAAGAAAAGGGCAGCACAGATACGCAGTATTTT

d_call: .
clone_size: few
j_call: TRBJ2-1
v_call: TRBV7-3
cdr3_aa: CASSPGGAYYNEQFF
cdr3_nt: TGTGCCAGCAGCCCTGGAGGCGCATATTACAATGAGCAGTTCTTC

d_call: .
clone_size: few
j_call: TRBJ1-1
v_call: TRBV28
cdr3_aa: CASSLWGGVTEAFF
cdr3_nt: TGTGCCAGCAGTTTATGGGGGGGGGTTACTGAAGCTTTCTTT

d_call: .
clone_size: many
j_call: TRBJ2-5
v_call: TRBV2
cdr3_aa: CASSVLPETQYF
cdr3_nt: TGTGCCAGCAGTGTACTCCCAGAGACCCAGTACTTC

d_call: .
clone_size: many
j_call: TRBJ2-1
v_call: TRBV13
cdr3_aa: CASRTYLLYNEQFF
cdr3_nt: TGTGCCAGCAGGACCTACCTATTGTACAATGAGCAGTTCTTC

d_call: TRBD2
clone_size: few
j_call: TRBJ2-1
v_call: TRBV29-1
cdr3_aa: CSVKGTSGYNEQFF
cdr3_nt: TGCAGCGTTAAGGGGACTAGTGGCTACAATGAGCAGTTCTTC

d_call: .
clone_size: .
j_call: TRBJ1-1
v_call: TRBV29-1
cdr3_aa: CSGVVYNEAFF
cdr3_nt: TGCAGCGGGGTGGTGTACAATGAAGCTTTCTTT

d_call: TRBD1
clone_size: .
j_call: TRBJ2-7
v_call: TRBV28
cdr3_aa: CASSRDSPIWASYEQYF
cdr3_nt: TGTGCCAGCAGTCGGGACAGCCCCATTTGGGCCTCCTACGAGCAGTACTTC

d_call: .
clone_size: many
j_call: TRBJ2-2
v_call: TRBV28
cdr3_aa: CASSFLGQALNTGELFF
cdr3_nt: TGTGCCAGCAGTTTCCTGGGGCAGGCCCTGAACACCGGGGAGCTGTTTTTT

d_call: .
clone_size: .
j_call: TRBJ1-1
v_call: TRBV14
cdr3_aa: CASSPSGRAAFF
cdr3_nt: TGTGCCAGCAGCCCGTCGGGGAGGGCTGCTTTCTTT

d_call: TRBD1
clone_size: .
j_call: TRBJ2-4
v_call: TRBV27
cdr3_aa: CASSAGTGLAKNIQYF
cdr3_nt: TGTGCCAGCAGTGCCGGGACAGGACTAGCCAAAAACATTCAGTACTTC

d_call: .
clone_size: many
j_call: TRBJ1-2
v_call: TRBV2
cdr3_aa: CASSESQVPTYGYTF
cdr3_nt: TGTGCCAGCAGTGAAAGCCAGGTACCAACCTATGGCTACACCTTC

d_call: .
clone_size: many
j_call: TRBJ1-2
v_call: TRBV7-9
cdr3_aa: CASSLKGHGYTF
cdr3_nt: TGTGCCAGCAGCTTAAAGGGCCATGGCTACACCTTC

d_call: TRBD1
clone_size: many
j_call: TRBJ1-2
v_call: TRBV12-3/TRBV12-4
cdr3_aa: CASSAGTGTGYTF
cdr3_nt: TGTGCCAGCAGTGCCGGGACAGGGACTGGCTACACCTTC

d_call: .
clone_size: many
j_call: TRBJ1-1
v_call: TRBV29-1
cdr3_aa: CSVEDRGGAFF
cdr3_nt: TGCAGCGTTGAAGATCGGGGTGGCGCTTTCTTT

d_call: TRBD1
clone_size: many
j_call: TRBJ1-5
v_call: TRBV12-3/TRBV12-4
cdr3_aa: CASSLGRGPKPQHF
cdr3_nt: TGTGCCAGCAGTTTAGGCAGGGGGCCAAAACCCCAGCATTTT

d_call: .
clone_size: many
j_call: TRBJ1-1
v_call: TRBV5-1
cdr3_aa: CASKIGTTEAFF
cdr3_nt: TGCGCCAGCAAGATTGGGACCACTGAAGCTTTCTTT

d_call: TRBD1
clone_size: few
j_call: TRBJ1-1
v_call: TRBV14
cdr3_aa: CASSPRTGGVTISMNTEAFF
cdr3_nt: TGTGCCAGCAGCCCCCGGACAGGGGGCGTTACGATTTCGATGAACACTGAAGCTTTCTTT

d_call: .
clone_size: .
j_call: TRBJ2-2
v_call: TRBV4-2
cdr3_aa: CASRPAGSGTGELFF
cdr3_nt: TGTGCCAGCCGACCGGCCGGGAGTGGTACCGGGGAGCTGTTTTTT

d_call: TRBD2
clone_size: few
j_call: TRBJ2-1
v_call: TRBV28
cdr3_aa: CASSFRVGRVNEQFF
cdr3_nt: TGTGCCAGCAGTTTTAGGGTCGGGAGGGTAAATGAGCAGTTCTTC

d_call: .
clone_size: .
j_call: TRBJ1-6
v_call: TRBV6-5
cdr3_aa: CASSYGVSSNSPLHF
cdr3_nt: TGTGCCAGCAGTTACGGGGTTAGTTCAAATTCACCCCTCCACTTT

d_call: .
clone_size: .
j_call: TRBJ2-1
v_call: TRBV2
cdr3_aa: CASSEKRARSLQFF
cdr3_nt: TGTGCCAGCAGTGAAAAGAGGGCTAGATCTCTTCAGTTCTTC

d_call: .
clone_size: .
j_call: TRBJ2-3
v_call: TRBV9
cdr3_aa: CASSVEGDTQYF
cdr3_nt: TGTGCCAGCAGCGTAGAGGGAGATACGCAGTATTTT

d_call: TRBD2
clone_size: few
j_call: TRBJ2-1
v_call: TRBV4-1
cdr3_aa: CASGRRLAGEEQFF
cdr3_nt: TGCGCCAGCGGGCGGAGGTTAGCGGGAGAAGAGCAGTTCTTC

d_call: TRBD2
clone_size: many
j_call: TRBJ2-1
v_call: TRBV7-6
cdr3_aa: CASSRGLAGTYNEQFF
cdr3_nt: TGTGCCAGCAGCAGAGGACTAGCGGGTACCTACAATGAGCAGTTCTTC

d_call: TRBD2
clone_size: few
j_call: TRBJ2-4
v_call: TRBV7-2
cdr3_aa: CASSSLAGGRAKNIQYF
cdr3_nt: TGTGCCAGCAGCTCATTAGCGGGGGGGAGGGCCAAAAACATTCAGTACTTC

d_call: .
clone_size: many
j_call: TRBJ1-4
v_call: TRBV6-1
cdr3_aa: CASLDYPEKLFF
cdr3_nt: TGTGCCAGCCTGGACTATCCCGAAAAACTGTTTTTT

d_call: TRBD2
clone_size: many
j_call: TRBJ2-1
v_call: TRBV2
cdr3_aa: CASIPGLVDEQFF
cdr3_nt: TGTGCCAGCATTCCGGGACTAGTCGATGAGCAGTTCTTC

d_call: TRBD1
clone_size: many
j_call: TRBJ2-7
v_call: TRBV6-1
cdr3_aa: CASSYPQGEKNEQYF
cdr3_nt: TGTGCCAGCAGTTACCCACAGGGGGAGAAAAACGAGCAGTACTTC

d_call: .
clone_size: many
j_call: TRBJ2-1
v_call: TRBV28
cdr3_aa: CASSMLRESYNEQFF
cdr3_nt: TGTGCCAGCAGTATGCTTCGAGAATCCTACAATGAGCAGTTCTTC